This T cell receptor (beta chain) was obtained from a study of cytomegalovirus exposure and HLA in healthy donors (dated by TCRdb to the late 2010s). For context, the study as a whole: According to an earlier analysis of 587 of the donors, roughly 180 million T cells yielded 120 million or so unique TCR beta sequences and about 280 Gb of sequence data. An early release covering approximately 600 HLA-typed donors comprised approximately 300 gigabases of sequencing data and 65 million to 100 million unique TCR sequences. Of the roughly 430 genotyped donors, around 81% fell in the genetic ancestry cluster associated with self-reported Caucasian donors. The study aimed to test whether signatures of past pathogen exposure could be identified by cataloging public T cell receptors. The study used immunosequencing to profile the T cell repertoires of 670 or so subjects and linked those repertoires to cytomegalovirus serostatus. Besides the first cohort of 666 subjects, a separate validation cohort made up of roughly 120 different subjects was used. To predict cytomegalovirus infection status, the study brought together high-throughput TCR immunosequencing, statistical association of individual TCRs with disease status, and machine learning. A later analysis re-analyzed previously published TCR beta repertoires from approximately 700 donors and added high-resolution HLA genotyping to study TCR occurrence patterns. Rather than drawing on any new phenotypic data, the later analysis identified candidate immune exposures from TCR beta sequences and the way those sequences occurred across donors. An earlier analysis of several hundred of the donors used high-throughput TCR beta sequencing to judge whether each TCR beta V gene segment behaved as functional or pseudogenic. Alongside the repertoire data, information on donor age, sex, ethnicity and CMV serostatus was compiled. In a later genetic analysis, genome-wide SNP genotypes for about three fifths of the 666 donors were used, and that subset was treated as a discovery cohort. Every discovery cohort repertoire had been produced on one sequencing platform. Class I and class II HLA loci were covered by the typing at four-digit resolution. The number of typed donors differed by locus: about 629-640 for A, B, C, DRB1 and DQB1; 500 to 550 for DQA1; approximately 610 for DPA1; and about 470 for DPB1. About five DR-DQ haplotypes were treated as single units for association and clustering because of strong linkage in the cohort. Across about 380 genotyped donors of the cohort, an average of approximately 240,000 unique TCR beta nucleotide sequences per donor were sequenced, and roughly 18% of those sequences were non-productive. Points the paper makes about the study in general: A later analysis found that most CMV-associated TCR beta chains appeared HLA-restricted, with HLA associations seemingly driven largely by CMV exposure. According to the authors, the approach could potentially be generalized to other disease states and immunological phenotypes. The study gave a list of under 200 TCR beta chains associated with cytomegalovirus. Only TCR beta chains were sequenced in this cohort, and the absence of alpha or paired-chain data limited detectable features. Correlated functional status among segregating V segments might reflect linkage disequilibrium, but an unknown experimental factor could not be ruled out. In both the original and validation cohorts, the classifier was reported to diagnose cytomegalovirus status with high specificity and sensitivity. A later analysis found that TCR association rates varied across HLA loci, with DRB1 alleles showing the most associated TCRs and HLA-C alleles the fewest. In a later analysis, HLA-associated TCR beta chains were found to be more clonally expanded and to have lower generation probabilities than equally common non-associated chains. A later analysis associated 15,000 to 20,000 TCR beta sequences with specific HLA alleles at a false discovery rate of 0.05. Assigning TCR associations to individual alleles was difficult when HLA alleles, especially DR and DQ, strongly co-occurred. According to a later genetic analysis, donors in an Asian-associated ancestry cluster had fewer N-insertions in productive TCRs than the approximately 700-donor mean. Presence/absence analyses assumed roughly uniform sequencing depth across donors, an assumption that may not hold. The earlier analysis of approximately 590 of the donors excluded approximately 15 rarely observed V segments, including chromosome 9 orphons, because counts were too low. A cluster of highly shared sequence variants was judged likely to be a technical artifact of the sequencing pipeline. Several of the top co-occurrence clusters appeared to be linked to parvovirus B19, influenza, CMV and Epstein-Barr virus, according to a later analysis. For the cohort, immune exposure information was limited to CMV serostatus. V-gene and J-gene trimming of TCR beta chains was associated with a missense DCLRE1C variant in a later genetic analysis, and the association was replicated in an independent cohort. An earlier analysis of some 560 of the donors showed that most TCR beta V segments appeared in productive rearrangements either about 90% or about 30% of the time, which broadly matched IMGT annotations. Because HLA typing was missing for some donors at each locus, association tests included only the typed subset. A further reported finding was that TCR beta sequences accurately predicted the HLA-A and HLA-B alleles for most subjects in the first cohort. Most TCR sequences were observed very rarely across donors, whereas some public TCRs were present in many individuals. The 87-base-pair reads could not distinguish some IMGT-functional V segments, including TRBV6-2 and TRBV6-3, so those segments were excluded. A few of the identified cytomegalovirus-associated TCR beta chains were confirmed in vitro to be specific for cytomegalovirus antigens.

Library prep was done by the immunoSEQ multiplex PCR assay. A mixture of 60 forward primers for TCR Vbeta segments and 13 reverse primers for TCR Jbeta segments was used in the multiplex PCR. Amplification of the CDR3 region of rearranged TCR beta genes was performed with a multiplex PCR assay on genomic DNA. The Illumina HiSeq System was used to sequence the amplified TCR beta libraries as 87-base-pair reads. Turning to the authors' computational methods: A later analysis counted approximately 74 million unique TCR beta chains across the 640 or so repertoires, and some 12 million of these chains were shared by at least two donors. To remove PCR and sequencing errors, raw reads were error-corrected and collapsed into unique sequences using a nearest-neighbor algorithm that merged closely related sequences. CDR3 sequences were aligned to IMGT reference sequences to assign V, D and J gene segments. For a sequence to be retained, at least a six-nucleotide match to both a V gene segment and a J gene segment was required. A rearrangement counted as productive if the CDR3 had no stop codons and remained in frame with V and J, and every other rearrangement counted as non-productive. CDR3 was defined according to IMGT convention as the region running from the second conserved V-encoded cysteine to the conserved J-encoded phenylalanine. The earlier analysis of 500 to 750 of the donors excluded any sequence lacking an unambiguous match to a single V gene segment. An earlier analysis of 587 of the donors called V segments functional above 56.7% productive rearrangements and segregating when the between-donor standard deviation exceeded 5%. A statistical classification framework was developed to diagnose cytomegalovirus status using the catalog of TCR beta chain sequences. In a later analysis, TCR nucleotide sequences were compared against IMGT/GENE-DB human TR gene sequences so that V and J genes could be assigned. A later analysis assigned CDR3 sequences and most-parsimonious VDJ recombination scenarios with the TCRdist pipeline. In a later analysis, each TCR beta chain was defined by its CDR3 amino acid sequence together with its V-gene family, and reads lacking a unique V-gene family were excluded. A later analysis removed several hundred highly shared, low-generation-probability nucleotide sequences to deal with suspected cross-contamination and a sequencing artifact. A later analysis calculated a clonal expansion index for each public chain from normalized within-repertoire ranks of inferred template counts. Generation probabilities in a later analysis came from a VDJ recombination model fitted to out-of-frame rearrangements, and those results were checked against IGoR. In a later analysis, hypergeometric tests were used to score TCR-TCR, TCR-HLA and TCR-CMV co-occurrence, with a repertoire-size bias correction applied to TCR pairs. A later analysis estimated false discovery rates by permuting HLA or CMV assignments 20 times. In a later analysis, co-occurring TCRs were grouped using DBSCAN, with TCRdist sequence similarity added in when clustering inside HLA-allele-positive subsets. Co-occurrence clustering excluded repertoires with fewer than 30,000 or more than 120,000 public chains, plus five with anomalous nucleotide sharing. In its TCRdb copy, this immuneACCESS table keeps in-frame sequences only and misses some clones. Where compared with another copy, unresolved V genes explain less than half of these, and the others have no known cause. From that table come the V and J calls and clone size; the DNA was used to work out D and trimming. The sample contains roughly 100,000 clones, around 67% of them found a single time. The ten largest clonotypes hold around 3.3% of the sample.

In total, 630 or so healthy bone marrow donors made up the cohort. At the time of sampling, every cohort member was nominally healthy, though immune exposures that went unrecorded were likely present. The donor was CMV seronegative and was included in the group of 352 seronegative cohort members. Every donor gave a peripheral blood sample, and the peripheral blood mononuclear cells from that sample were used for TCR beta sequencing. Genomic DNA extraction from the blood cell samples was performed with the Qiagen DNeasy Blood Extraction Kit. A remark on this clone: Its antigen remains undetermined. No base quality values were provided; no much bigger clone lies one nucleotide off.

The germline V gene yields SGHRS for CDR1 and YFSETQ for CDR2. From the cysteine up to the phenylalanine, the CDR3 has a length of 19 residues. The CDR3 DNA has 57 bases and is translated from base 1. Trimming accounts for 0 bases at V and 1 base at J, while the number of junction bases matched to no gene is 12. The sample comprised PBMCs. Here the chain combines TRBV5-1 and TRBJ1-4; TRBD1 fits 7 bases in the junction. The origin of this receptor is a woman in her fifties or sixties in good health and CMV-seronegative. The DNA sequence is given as TGCGCCAGCAGCTTGGAGGGACGGGACAGCCTGATAACTAATGAAAAACTGTTTTTT. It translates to CASSLEGRDSLITNEKLFF.